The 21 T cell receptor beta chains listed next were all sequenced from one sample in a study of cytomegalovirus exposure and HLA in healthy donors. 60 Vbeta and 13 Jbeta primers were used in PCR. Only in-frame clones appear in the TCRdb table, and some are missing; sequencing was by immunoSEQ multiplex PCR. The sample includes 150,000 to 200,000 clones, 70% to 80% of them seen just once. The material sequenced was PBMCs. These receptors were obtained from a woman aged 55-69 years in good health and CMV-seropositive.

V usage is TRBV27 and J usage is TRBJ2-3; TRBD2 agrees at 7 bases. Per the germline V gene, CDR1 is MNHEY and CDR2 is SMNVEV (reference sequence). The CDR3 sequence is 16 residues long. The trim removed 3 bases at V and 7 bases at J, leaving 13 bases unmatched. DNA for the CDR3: TGTGCCAGCAGTTTGATCCCCGGGGGGTTTACGAATACGCAGTATTTT. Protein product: CASSLIPGGFTNTQYF.

CDR3 in amino acids: CASSAQPASGTSTDTQYF. CDR3 DNA: TGTGCCAGCAGTGCCCAACCGGCTAGCGGGACTAGCACAGATACGCAGTATTTT. J is TRBJ2-3 and V is TRBV6-4, with 9 bases matching TRBD2. Trimming removed 4 bases from V and 0 bases from J; junction bases left unmatched: 11. This CDR3 is built from 18 residues. In germline, CDR1 is MRHNA, CDR2 SNTAGT.

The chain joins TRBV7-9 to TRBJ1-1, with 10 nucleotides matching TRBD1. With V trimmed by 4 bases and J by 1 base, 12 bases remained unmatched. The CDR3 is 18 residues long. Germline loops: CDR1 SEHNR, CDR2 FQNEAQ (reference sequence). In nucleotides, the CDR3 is TGTGCCAGCAGCTCCCTCGGACAGGGGGGAGTCAGGAACACTGAAGCTTTCTTT. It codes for CASSSLGQGGVRNTEAFF.

The CDR3 region has the DNA TGTGCCAGCAGCCAACCCGGGGGAGGTACTAATGAAAAACTGTTTTTT. It is translated as CASSQPGGGTNEKLFF. The genes are TRBV7-9 and TRBJ1-4; the D gene is possibly TRBD1 (5 bases). Trimming stripped 5 bases from V and 2 bases from J, with 15 bases between. The CDR3 covers 16 residues. Germline loops: CDR1 SEHNR, CDR2 FQNEAQ (reference sequence).

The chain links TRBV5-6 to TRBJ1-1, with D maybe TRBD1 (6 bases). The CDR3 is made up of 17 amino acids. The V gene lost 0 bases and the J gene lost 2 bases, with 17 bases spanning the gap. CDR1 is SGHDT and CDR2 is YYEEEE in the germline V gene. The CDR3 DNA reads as TGTGCCAGCAGCTTGGCCAACATCGGGGGGCCCAACACTGAAGCTTTCTTT. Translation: CASSLANIGGPNTEAFF.

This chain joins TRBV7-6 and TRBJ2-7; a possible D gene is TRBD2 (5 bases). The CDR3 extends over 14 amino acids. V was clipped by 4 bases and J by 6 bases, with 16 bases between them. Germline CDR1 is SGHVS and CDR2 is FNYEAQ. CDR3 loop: CASSSHDPRAEQYF. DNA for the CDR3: TGTGCCAGCAGCTCCCACGACCCGCGGGCCGAGCAGTACTTC.

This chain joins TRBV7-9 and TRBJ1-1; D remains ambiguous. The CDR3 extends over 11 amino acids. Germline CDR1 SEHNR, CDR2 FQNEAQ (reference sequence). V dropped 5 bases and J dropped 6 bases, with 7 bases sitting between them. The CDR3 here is CASSPDSEAFF. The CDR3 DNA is TGTGCCAGCAGCCCCGACTCTGAAGCTTTCTTT.

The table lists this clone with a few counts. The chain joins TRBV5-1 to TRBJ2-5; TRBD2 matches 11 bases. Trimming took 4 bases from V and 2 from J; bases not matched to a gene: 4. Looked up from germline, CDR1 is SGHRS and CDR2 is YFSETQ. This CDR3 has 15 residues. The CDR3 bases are TGCGCCAGCAGCCCGGGACTAGCGGTACAAGAGACCCAGTACTTC. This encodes CASSPGLAVQETQYF. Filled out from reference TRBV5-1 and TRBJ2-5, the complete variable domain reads KAGVTQTPRYLIKTRGQQVTLSCSPISGHRSVSWYQQTPGQGLQFLFEYFSETQRNKGNFPGRFSGRQFSNSRSEMNVSTLELGDSALYLCASSPGLAVQETQYFGPGTRLLVL.

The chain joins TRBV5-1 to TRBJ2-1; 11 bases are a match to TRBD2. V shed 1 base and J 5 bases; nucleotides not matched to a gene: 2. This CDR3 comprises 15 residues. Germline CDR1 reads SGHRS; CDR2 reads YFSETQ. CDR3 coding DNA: TGCGCCAGCAGCTTGTGGGGACTAGCGGACAATGAGCAGTTCTTC. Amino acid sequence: CASSLWGLADNEQFF.

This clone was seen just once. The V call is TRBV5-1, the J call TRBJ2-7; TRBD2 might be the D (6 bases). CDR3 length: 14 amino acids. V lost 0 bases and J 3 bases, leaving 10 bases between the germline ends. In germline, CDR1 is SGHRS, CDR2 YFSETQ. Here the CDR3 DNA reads TGCGCCAGCAGCTTGGTAGCGGAGGTCTACGAGCAGTACTTC. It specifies CASSLVAEVYEQYF.

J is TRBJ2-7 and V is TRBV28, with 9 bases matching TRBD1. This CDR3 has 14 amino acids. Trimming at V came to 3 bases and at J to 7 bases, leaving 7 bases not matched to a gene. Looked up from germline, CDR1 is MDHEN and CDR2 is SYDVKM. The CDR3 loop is CASSFPLDRGEQYF. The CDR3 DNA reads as TGTGCCAGCAGTTTCCCTTTGGACAGGGGAGAGCAGTACTTC.

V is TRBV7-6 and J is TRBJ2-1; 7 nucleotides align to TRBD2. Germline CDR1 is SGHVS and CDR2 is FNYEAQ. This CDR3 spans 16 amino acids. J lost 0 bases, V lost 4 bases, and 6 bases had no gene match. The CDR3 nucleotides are TGTGCCAGCAGCTACACTAGCGCGGGCTCCTACAATGAGCAGTTCTTC. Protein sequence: CASSYTSAGSYNEQFF.

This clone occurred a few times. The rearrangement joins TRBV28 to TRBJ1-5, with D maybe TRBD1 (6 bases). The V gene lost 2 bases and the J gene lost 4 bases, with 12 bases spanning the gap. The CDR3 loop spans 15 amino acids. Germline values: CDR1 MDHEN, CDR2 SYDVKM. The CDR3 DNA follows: TGTGCCAGCAGTTTACAGGGGACTATTAATCAGCCCCAGCATTTT. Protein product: CASSLQGTINQPQHF.

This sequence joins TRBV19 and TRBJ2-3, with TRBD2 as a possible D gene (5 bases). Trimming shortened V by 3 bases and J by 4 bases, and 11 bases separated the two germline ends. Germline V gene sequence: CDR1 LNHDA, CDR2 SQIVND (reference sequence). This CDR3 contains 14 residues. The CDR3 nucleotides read TGTGCCAGTAGTATTGGTCTAGCCCCAGATACGCAGTATTTT. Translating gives CASSIGLAPDTQYF.

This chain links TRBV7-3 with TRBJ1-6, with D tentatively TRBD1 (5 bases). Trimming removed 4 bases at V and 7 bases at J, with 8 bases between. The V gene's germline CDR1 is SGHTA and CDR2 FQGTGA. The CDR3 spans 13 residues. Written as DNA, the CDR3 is TGTGCCAGCAGCTCGGAGGGGAATTCACCCCTCCACTTT. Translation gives CASSSEGNSPLHF.

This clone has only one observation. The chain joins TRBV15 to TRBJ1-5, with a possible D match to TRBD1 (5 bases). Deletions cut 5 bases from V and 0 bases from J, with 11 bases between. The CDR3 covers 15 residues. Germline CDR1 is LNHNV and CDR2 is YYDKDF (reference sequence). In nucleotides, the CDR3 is TGTGCCACCAGCCGTAGACAGTATAGCAATCAGCCCCAGCATTTT. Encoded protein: CATSRRQYSNQPQHF.

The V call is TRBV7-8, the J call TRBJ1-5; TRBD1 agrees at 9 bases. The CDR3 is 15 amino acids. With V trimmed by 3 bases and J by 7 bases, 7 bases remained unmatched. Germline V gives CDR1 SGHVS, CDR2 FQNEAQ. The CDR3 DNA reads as TGTGCCAGCAGCTTTCGGGGACAGGGAGTCCAGCCCCAGCATTTT. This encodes CASSFRGQGVQPQHF.

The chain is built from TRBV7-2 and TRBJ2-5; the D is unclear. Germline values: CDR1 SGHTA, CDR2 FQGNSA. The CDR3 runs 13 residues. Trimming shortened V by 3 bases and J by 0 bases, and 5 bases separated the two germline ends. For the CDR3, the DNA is TGTGCCAGCAGCTTCCCGGACCAAGAGACCCAGTACTTC. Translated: CASSFPDQETQYF.

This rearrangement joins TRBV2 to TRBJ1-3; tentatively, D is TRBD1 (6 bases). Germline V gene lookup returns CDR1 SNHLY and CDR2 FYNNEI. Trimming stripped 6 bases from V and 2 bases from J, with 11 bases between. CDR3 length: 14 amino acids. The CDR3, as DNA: TGTGCCAGCAGACCCCAGGGGACTGGAAACACCATATATTTT. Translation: CASRPQGTGNTIYF.

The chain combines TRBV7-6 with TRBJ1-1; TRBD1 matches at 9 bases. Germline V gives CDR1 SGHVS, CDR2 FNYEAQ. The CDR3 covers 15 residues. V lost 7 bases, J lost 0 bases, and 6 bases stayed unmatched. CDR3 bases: TGTGCCAGCATTCCTGGGACAGGGTTGAACACTGAAGCTTTCTTT. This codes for CASIPGTGLNTEAFF.

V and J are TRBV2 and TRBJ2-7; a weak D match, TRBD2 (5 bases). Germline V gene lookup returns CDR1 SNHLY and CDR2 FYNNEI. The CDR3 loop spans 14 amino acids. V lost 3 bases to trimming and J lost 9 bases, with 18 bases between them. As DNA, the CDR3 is TGTGCCAGCAGTGAGTTACTACGAGGCCGGGGGCAGTACTTC. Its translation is CASSELLRGRGQYF.